Described below is a single TCR beta chain sequence and its context. This clone was seen a few times. Its specific antigen is unknown. No base-level quality is on record; no much larger clone is a single base apart. V sheds 5 bases and J sheds 1 base, leaving 11 bases between their ends. CDR1 KGHSH and CDR2 LQKENI were looked up in the germline V gene. There are 15 amino acids in the CDR3, from cysteine to phenylalanine inclusive. Only CDR3 DNA is held: 45 bases, read in frame from base 1. The sample belongs to a study of beta chain features in type 1 diabetes (dated by TCRdb to the late 2010s). Context from the whole study: Patients and healthy donors did not differ in mean age, gender distribution, total cell number or subset yield. A total of about 100,000,000 sorted cells were examined across all samples, and RNA yield correlated strongly with the number of cells per subset. In the study, TCRB repertoires of sorted circulating CD4+ T cell subsets from recently diagnosed type 1 diabetes patients were compared with those of matched healthy donors. Regulatory and stem cell-like memory subsets were obtained from only 8 patients and roughly 8 healthy donors, while naive and central memory subsets were obtained from all 28 donors.

The entire amount of isolated RNA was reverse transcribed using the High Capacity cDNA Reverse Transcription Kit, so the sequenced TCRB transcripts were expressed ones. Naive, central memory and regulatory T cell samples underwent deep immunoSEQ sequencing, averaging about 3.3 million total reads per sample. Sorted cells were lysed in RLT buffer and RNA was extracted with DNase-treated RNeasy Micro or Mini kits, depending on cell number. Each cell subset was processed separately to prevent cross-contamination, with patient and healthy donor samples processed together. The immunoSEQ multiplex PCR was used to amplify TCRB sequences from cDNA, yielding 87-bp fragments that span the CDR3 region. The amplicons were sequenced using the Illumina HiSeq platform. The authors' analysis ran thus. Synthetic template baselines were used to correct PCR bias computationally, reads within Hamming distance 2 were collapsed together, and singletons that could not be merged were discarded. Reads were aligned against IMGT so that V, D and J genes, CDR3 length and insertions or deletions at six rearrangement sites could be assigned. Within each subset, clonotype counts were normalized to the number of sorted cells before true diversity and Gini coefficients were calculated with the tcR R package. Repertoire sharing was quantified using the overlap coefficient calculated on TCRB nucleotide sequences. The table was pulled from immuneACCESS by TCRdb, which kept in-frame rearrangements only. Such tables lose some clones; where checked, under half of the loss comes from unresolved V genes, and the rest has no known cause. V, J and clone size reflect that table, while D and trimming were determined from the DNA. The sample table holds about 160,000 clones, of which approximately 9.1% were seen once. Around 2.5% of the sample is in the top ten clones.

Overall study outcomes, separate from this receptor: Naive, central memory and regulatory TCRB repertoires appeared to be more similar among patients than among healthy donors. Shorter templates might be favored by PCR, yet because patient and control samples were amplified and corrected together, any such skew would affect both groups equally. HLA sub-analyses involved small numbers of individuals, so any influence of HLA type on TCRB rearrangement remained unresolved. At VDJ recombination sites, type 1 diabetes patients had fewer insertions and more deleted nucleotides, which implies abnormalities in thymic rearrangement. In all four CD4+ subsets, TCRB CDR3 length was moderately but significantly shorter in type 1 diabetes patients. Because cDNA rather than genomic DNA was sequenced, highly expressing activated cells could have been over-represented, although no difference in activation and CD3 levels was found between groups.

Each donor gave one peripheral blood draw, averaging roughly 120 mL, which was collected into heparinised tubes. Naive, central memory, regulatory and stem cell-like memory CD4+ T cells were sorted on a BD FACSAria II using a panel including CD45RO, CCR7, CD25, CD127, CD95 and CD27. A purity above 98% was achieved for all sorted populations. PBMCs were separated immediately by Lymphoprep density gradient centrifugation and were stained directly, without being cultured. So that batch effects would be minimized, each experiment stained and sorted samples in pairs, pairing one healthy donor with one patient.

The sequencing sample was made of central memory CD4+ T cells from blood. The TCR sequence derives from a woman under 30 in good health. The rearranged chain carries TRBV18 and TRBJ2-2; matching of 5 bases hints at TRBD2 as the D gene. The base sequence is TGTGCCAGCTCAATCACCGGAGGGAACACCGGGGAGCTGTTTTTT. Its protein product is CASSITGGNTGELFF.